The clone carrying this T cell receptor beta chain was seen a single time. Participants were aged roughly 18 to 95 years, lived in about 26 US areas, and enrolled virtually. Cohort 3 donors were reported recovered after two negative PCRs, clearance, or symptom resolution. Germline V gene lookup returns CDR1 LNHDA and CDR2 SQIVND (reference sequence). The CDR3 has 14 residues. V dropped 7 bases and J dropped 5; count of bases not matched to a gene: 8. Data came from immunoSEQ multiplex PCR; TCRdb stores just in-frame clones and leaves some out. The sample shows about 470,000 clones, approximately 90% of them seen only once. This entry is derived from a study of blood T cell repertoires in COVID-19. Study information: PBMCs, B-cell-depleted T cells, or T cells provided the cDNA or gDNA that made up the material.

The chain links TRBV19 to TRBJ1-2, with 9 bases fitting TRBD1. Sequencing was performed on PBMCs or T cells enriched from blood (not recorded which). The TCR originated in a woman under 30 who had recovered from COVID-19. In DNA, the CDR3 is TGTGCCAGTACCCTGGACAGGGGATTTTATGGCTACACCTTC. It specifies CASTLDRGFYGYTF.